Each of the 20 T cell receptor beta chains below was sequenced from the same sample in a study of T cells in Graves' hyperthyroidism and ophthalmopathy. Amplification yielded TCR beta CDR3 regions, with RNA transcripts as the source. HTBI primers were used for first-round RT-PCR of the TCR CDR3. In TCRdb, the multiplex PCR reads were re-called with MiXCR into one record per CDR3 protein. The sample contains about 300,000 distinct CDR3 sequences, around a quarter of which appear only once. The sequenced sample was blood. Every receptor here comes from a man between 35 and 55 years old with Graves' hyperthyroidism that later progressed to Graves' ophthalmopathy.

The chain employs TRBV12-3 or TRBV12-4 and TRBJ2-7, with 8 positions matching TRBD1. V lost 6 bases to trimming and J lost 7 bases; unmatched junction nucleotides: 11. The CDR3 has 14 amino acids. CDR3 sequence reads: CASSIGDRRSEQYF. The CDR3 DNA reads TGTGCCAGCAGCATAGGGGACAGGAGAAGTGAGCAGTACTTC.

At least ten counts were recorded for this clonotype. This chain connects TRBV25-1 to TRBJ1-2; a weak D match, TRBD1 (5 bases). Germline V gene lookup returns CDR1 MGHDK and CDR2 SYGVNS. This CDR3 is 13 amino acids long. Trimming took off 3 bases at V and 4 bases at J, with 9 bases between the two ends. CDR3 protein: CASSDGGAYGYTF. The DNA of the CDR3 is TGTGCCAGCAGTGATGGGGGTGCCTATGGCTACACCTTC.

V usage is TRBV11-3 and J usage is TRBJ2-7; D possibly corresponds to TRBD1 (5 bases). This CDR3 is 14 amino acids long. V was clipped by 5 bases and J by 3 bases, with 14 bases between them. Germline V CDR1 and CDR2: SGHNT, YENEEA. In DNA, the CDR3 is TGTGCCAGCAGCCATTCCGGACAAAACTACGAGCAGTACTTC. Its protein is CASSHSGQNYEQYF.

This clonotype was detected ten times or more. This chain links TRBV2 with TRBJ1-5; no clear D. Germline loops: CDR1 SNHLY, CDR2 FYNNEI. With 5 bases removed from V and 0 bases from J, the gap between germline ends came to 8 bases. This CDR3 is 14 amino acids long. The CDR3 bases are TGTGCCAGCAGTCTCGCCAATAGCAATCAGCCCCAGCATTTT. This translates into CASSLANSNQPQHF.

This clonotype was counted between two and nine times. V usage is TRBV11-1 and J usage is TRBJ2-7, with 9 bases lining up with TRBD2. After removal of 6 bases from V and 1 base from J, the junction contained 10 bases not matched to a gene. CDR3 length: 16 residues. From germline, CDR1 is SGHAT and CDR2 FQDESV (reference sequence). The CDR3 region is CASSPRGAGGSYEQYF. CDR3 nucleotide sequence: TGTGCCAGCAGTCCCCGGGGAGCGGGAGGATCCTACGAGCAGTACTTC.

This clonotype was counted at least ten times. The V call is TRBV6-1, the J call TRBJ2-2, with D maybe TRBD2 (6 bases). V shed 4 bases and J shed 6 bases, with 9 bases lying between them. CDR3 length equals 13 residues. Germline V gives CDR1 MNHNS, CDR2 SASEGT. Here the CDR3 reads CASSAGVAGELFF. The DNA of the CDR3 is TGTGCCAGCAGTGCGGGGGTTGCCGGGGAGCTGTTTTTT.

This clonotype occurred many times. The chain carries TRBV7-3 and TRBJ2-4; perhaps TRBD1 as D (5 bases). Trimming took 5 bases from V and 2 from J, leaving 16 bases between them. The CDR3 has 16 amino acids. Per germline, CDR1 SGHTA and CDR2 FQGTGA. CDR3 nucleotide sequence: TGTGCCAGCAGCCCAGACTCCTCAGGGACCAAAAACATTCAGTACTTC. Its protein is CASSPDSSGTKNIQYF.

V and J are TRBV12-3 or TRBV12-4 and TRBJ2-5, with 9 bases that match TRBD2. The CDR3 runs 15 residues. V lost 4 bases to trimming and J lost 2 bases; unmatched junction nucleotides: 5. CDR3 nucleotide sequence: TGTGCCAGCAGTTCCCCTACTAGCGGGCAAGAGACCCAGTACTTC. This encodes CASSSPTSGQETQYF.

This clonotype was counted many times. The J gene is TRBJ2-5, the V gene TRBV24-1; no definite D call. This CDR3 comprises 14 residues. Trimming cost V 2 bases and J 5 bases, with 11 bases left between them. Germline V gene lookup returns CDR1 KGHDR and CDR2 SFDVKD. The CDR3 sequence is CATSDSAPLETQYF. In nucleotides, the CDR3 is TGTGCCACCAGTGATTCCGCCCCCCTCGAGACCCAGTACTTC.

This clonotype has a count of ten or more. The V gene is TRBV12-3 or TRBV12-4, the J gene TRBJ2-7, with TRBD2 matching 7 bases. The CDR3 totals 13 residues. Trimming cost V 4 bases and J 5 bases; bases outside gene matches: 5. This CDR3 is CASSWRLANEQYF. The CDR3 nucleotides read TGTGCCAGCAGTTGGCGACTAGCTAACGAGCAGTACTTC.

At least ten counts were recorded for this clonotype. The chain links TRBV6-1 to TRBJ1-1, with a tentative D call TRBD1 (6 bases). Germline V gene lookup returns CDR1 MNHNS and CDR2 SASEGT. Trimming removed 4 bases at V and 5 bases at J, with 11 bases between. The CDR3 covers 13 residues. The DNA for the CDR3 is TGTGCCAGCAGTGCGAAACAGGGAACTGAAGCTTTCTTT. Translation gives CASSAKQGTEAFF.

The chain joins TRBV6-5 to TRBJ2-7; D gene ambiguous. Germline CDR1 is MNHEY and CDR2 is SVGAGI. The germline V and J ends were trimmed by 0 bases and 0 bases, with 12 bases remaining between them. CDR3 size: 16 residues. CDR3 coding DNA: TGTGCCAGCAGTTACTCGATCCCGACGGACTCCTACGAGCAGTACTTC. Translated: CASSYSIPTDSYEQYF.

This clonotype has ten or more counts. The gene calls are TRBV5-6 and TRBJ1-2; no clear D. The CDR3 extends over 17 amino acids. The V end was cut by 0 bases, the J end by 8 bases, with 23 bases between. Germline CDR1 reads SGHDT; CDR2 reads YYEEEE. The CDR3 spells CASSLGLAGKVERGYTF. The CDR3, as DNA: TGTGCCAGCAGCTTGGGGTTGGCGGGAAAGGTAGAACGCGGCTACACCTTC.

This clonotype was picked up many times. The chain has TRBV4-1 and TRBJ1-5; D call uncertain. Germline loops: CDR1 MGHRA, CDR2 YSYEKL. This CDR3 contains 16 residues. V gave up 3 bases and J gave up 4 bases, with 16 bases separating them. This CDR3 is CASSQGPRKVNQPQHF. In DNA, the CDR3 is TGCGCCAGCAGCCAGGGTCCCAGGAAGGTAAATCAGCCCCAGCATTTT.

This clonotype has a count of ten or more. CDR3 coding DNA: TGTGCCAGCAGCTTAGTGGGCAGGGGAAGCATGAACACTGAAGCTTTCTTT. This gives the protein CASSLVGRGSMNTEAFF. This chain links TRBV11-2 with TRBJ1-1; possible D gene TRBD1, 6 bases. In germline, CDR1 is SGHAT, CDR2 FQNNGV. V shed 1 base and J shed 0 bases, with 15 bases lying between them. CDR3 length: 17 residues. Combining the CDR3 with reference TRBV11-2 and TRBJ1-1 gives the whole variable domain EAGVAQSPRYKIIEKRQSVAFWCNPISGHATLYWYQQILGQGPKLLIQFQNNGVVDDSQLPKDRFSAERLKGVDSTLKIQPAKLEDSAVYLCASSLVGRGSMNTEAFFGQGTRLTVV.

This clonotype appeared many times. The rearrangement links TRBV20-1 to TRBJ2-5; D possibly corresponds to TRBD2 (6 bases). The length of the CDR3 is 15 residues. Germline V gives CDR1 DFQATT, CDR2 SNEGSKA (reference sequence). V lost 4 bases, J lost 3 bases, and 18 bases lay in between. Here the CDR3 reads CSATTSIHSEETQYF. Here the CDR3 DNA reads TGCAGTGCTACAACTAGCATCCACAGCGAAGAGACCCAGTACTTC.

This clonotype appeared many times. The chain recombines TRBV6-5 with TRBJ2-5, with D possibly being TRBD1 (6 bases). The V and J ends lost 2 bases and 5 bases respectively, with 15 bases between them. Per germline, CDR1 MNHEY and CDR2 SVGAGI. The CDR3 contains 15 residues. The CDR3 reads CASSYGTTSSETQYF. CDR3 coding DNA: TGTGCCAGCAGTTACGGGACAACAAGTTCCGAGACCCAGTACTTC.

This clonotype was seen ten or more times. The rearrangement joins TRBV6-1 to TRBJ1-5, with D maybe TRBD1 (5 bases). The CDR3 length is 15 residues. The germline V gene has CDR1 MNHNS and CDR2 SASEGT. V was pared by 2 bases and J by 2 bases, with 10 bases between. CDR3 sequence reads: CASSENRGGNQPQHF. CDR3 coding DNA: TGTGCCAGCAGTGAAAACCGAGGGGGCAATCAGCCCCAGCATTTT.

This clonotype was detected a few times. The chain carries TRBV6-1 and TRBJ1-1; TRBD1 might be the D (5 bases). The CDR3 length is 12 residues. V was pared by 6 bases and J by 5 bases, with 10 bases between. Per the germline V gene, CDR1 is MNHNS and CDR2 is SASEGT. The CDR3 here is CASRTPGTEAFF. In DNA, the CDR3 is TGTGCCAGCAGGACCCCAGGGACTGAAGCTTTCTTT.

This chain uses TRBV6-2 or TRBV6-3 with TRBJ1-5; D is ambiguous. Trimming removed 4 bases at V and 0 bases at J, with 22 bases between. Germline lookup yields CDR1 MNHEY and CDR2 SVGEGT. The CDR3 totals 19 residues. The CDR3 nucleotides read TGTGCCAGCAGTTCCTCCGCGTTGGGGTTAGGATATAGCAATCAGCCCCAGCATTTT. Translating it yields CASSSSALGLGYSNQPQHF.